This T cell receptor beta chain was sequenced in a study of cytomegalovirus exposure and HLA in healthy donors. The method was immunoSEQ multiplex PCR; TCRdb's version includes in-frame clones alone and lacks a portion of them. The repertoire holds around 52,000 clones, with just over 90% as singletons. This CDR3 has 18 amino acids. Germline trimming cut 2 bases from V and 1 base from J; bases unmatched to any gene: 5. Germline CDR1 is SGHRS and CDR2 is YFSETQ. The sequenced material came from PBMCs. The sequence was collected from a woman between 18 and 30 years old in good health and CMV-seronegative. The chain carries TRBV5-1 and TRBJ2-2, with TRBD2 matching 13 bases. In DNA form, the CDR3 reads TGCGCCAGCAGCTTCAAAGGACTAGCGGGAGTGAACACCGGGGAGCTGTTTTTT. As protein: CASSFKGLAGVNTGELFF.